This entry is about one T cell receptor (beta chain). This sample was included in a study of blood T cell repertoires in COVID-19. In the authors' methods: Counts of nucleated cells, estimated from reference gene primer amplification, were obtained. Sequenced by immunoSEQ multiplex PCR; TCRdb stores in-frame clones only, minus some. V and J calls and clone size are as listed in that table; D and trimming were resolved from the DNA. The sample consists of about 120,000 clones, 70% to 90% of them appearing once. Germline V lookup: CDR1 SQVTM, CDR2 ANQGSEA. This CDR3 region has 11 residues. V gave up 7 bases and J gave up 11 bases, with 17 bases separating them.

The chain recombines TRBV29-1 with TRBJ1-1; D uncertain. The specimen sequenced was peripheral blood. This receptor was identified in a human donor in a cohort sampled during active COVID-19. CDR3 coding DNA: TGCAGCGGCCTTTTCGAGGAGGCGGCTTTCTTT. Translated: CSGLFEEAAFF.